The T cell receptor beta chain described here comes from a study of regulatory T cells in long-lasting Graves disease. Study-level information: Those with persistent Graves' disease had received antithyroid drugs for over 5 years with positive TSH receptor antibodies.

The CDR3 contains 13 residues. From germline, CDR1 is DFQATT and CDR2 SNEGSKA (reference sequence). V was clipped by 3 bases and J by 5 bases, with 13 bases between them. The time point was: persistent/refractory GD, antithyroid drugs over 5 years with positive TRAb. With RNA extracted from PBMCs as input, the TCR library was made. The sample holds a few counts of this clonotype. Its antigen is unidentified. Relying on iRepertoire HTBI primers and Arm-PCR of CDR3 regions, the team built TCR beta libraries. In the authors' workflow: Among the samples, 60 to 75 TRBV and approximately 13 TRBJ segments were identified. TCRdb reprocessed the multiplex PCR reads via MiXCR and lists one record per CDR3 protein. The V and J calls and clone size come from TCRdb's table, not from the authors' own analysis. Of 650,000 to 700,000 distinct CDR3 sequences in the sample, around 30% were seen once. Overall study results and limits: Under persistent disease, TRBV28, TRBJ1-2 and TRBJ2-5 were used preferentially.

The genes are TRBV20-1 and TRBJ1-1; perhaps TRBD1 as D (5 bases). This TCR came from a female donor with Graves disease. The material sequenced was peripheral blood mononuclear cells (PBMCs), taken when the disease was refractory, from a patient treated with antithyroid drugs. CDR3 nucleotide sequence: TGCAGTGCTAGCGTCTGGGGCGCGACTGAAGCTTTCTTT. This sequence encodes CSASVWGATEAFF.